This T cell receptor (beta chain) is drawn from a study of CD8 T cells in Susac syndrome (dated by TCRdb to between 2017 and 2020). With regard to the full study: Of the Susac syndrome patients who were sequenced, under ten were in clinical remission while about six had clinically active disease. At blood withdrawal, Susac syndrome patients were either therapy-naive, taking corticosteroids (in some cases with IVIg as well), or taking IVIg alone. Repertoire sequencing was used to test whether CD8+ T cell activation and differentiation in Susac syndrome was antigen driven. The study compared CD8+ T cell repertoire clonality among over ten healthy donors, around 14 Susac syndrome patients and some 16 multiple sclerosis patients.

General study outcomes and caveats: The TCR sequencing and HLA analysis was acknowledged to have included a relatively small number of individuals. Clonal expansion was seen in Susac syndrome CD8+ repertoires, peaking in CD8+ TEMRA cells and being greater in clinically active patients than in remitting ones. Sixteen Susac-specific public clones were identified in the total CD8+ repertoire, and 5 or 6 Susac-specific public clones were identified in the CD8+ TEMRA repertoire.

The germline V gene (reference sequence) supplies CDR1 DFQATT and CDR2 SNEGSKA. V is trimmed back by 5 bases and J by 2 bases, and the junction contains 8 bases that no gene match accounts for. Its CDR3 holds 15 amino acids, cysteine through phenylalanine. This entry keeps only the CDR3 DNA: 45 bases, framed from base 1. RNA was extracted using the RNeasy kit, and about 0.45 to 1 ug of the RNA was reverse transcribed with random hexamers. TCR beta CDR3 regions were amplified with the immunoSEQ multiplex PCR assay covering 54 Vbeta and 13 Jbeta segments. PCR amplification bias was corrected by using a synthetic template baseline for primer optimization and computational correction. Per the original workflow: Reads were annotated to V, D and J genes per IMGT and analyzed with immunoSEQ Analyzer, keeping only productive sequences. Clonality was computed as one minus Shannon entropy normalized by log2 of the number of productive unique sequences. For each patient and control, public and private clones were evaluated among the 100 most prevalent clones. Clones were defined as Susac-specific if absent from the healthy and MS cohorts, from more than 900 published viral clones and from other ImmuneACCESS disease sequences. The raw public reads went through TCRdb reprocessing: fastp at Q25, MiXCR clone calling, in-frame beta chains kept. All rows with the same CDR3 protein become a single entry with the most common DNA and genes. The V and J calls shown here were made by TCRdb, not taken from the authors' results. The sample table contains tens of thousands of distinct CDR3 sequences; only one count was recorded for 96% of them. Jointly, the top ten make up approximately 0.57% of the sample.

Note on this clonotype: Which antigen it targets is not known. No per-base quality is available; no much larger clone lies one base away.

Peripheral blood CD8+ and CD4+ T cells from healthy donors, Susac syndrome patients and multiple sclerosis patients were profiled by high-throughput TCR beta sequencing. The Susac syndrome patients fulfilled recently defined diagnostic criteria for definite or probable disease. Bulk CD8+ and CD4+ T cells were purified by magnetic negative isolation, while CD8+ TEMRA cells were enriched using FACS. Blood was collected in EDTA tubes and processed within 24 hours, with PBMCs isolated through density gradient centrifugation. PBMCs intended for TCR sequencing were frozen in liquid nitrogen and were later thawed in a 37 degrees C water bath. The sorted or isolated CD4+, CD8+ and CD8+ TEMRA cells had a purity of 90% or higher.

Recombination connected TRBV20-1 to TRBJ1-1; TRBD1 fits 10 bases in the junction. This clonotype originated in a human donor with Susac syndrome. Sequenced: CD8+ T cells from PBMCs. The CDR3 here reads CSAPTGGVGNTEAFF. The nucleotides are TGCAGTGCTCCGACAGGGGGCGTTGGAAACACTGAAGCTTTCTTT.